This is a list of T cell receptor beta chains from one sample in a study of cytomegalovirus exposure and HLA in healthy donors. Libraries were prepared by immunoSEQ multiplex PCR; TCRdb keeps only in-frame clonotypes and omits some of them. The sample shows about 160,000 clones, approximately 80% of them seen only once. Sequenced material: PBMCs. The receptors derive from a man aged 25-40 years in good health and CMV-seronegative. Both conserved end residues are part of each CDR3. A D gene is named only where the DNA matches it firmly. Clone sizes are given selectively: once, few, many, or a class where the clone is expanded.

v_call	d_call	cdr3_length	clone_size	j_call	cdr3_aa	cdr3_nt
TRBV5-1	NA	15	few	TRBJ1-3	CASRTGDFDGNTIYF	TGCGCCAGCAGAACGGGGGACTTTGATGGAAACACCATATATTTT
TRBV28	NA	16	NA	TRBJ1-5	CASSWPSPGGNQPQHF	TGTGCCAGCAGTTGGCCCTCCCCAGGGGGCAATCAGCCCCAGCATTTT
TRBV29-1	TRBD1	14	NA	TRBJ1-3	CSVLDRDAGNTIYF	TGCAGCGTTCTCGACAGGGACGCCGGAAACACCATATATTTT
TRBV6-5	TRBD1	14	NA	TRBJ2-2	CASSRDSATGELFF	TGTGCCAGCAGTCGGGACAGTGCCACCGGGGAGCTGTTTTTT
TRBV19	TRBD1	19	NA	TRBJ1-2	CASSIARPPDRARNYGYTF	TGTGCCAGTAGTATAGCCAGGCCCCCGGACAGGGCGAGGAACTATGGCTACACCTTC
TRBV29-1	NA	10	NA	TRBJ1-1	CSHDSSEAFF	TGCAGCCATGACAGCTCTGAAGCTTTCTTT
TRBV6-6	NA	14	few	TRBJ1-4	CASSRGGSNEKLFF	TGTGCCAGCAGCCGGGGGGGGTCTAATGAAAAACTGTTTTTT
TRBV27	TRBD2	15	NA	TRBJ2-1	CASSSGLARRDEQFF	TGTGCCAGCAGTTCAGGACTAGCCCGAAGGGATGAGCAGTTCTTC
TRBV28	TRBD1	16	NA	TRBJ1-2	CASSALGQVLSVGYTF	TGTGCCAGCAGTGCGTTGGGACAGGTATTATCGGTTGGCTACACCTTC
TRBV5-5	TRBD1	18	NA	TRBJ2-7	CASNSQPPRQGVVYEQYF	TGTGCCAGCAACTCCCAGCCACCGAGACAGGGGGTTGTCTACGAGCAGTACTTC
TRBV28	NA	15	NA	TRBJ2-5	CASSPRAGEVETQYF	TGTGCCAGCAGTCCCCGTGCCGGGGAAGTCGAGACCCAGTACTTC
TRBV5-3	NA	14	NA	TRBJ1-5	CARSRTRGNQPQHF	TGTGCCAGAAGCCGGACCAGGGGCAATCAGCCCCAGCATTTT
TRBV9	NA	14	NA	TRBJ1-1	CASSVAQENTEAFF	TGTGCCAGCAGCGTAGCGCAGGAAAATACTGAAGCTTTCTTT
TRBV4-1	NA	15	NA	TRBJ2-7	CASSHLGGRRYEQYF	TGCGCCAGCAGCCACCTGGGGGGTAGACGCTACGAGCAGTACTTC
TRBV9	NA	14	NA	TRBJ1-5	CASSPRGEISPQHF	TGTGCCAGCAGCCCCCGGGGGGAGATCAGCCCCCAGCATTTT
TRBV4-1	TRBD1	15	NA	TRBJ2-7	CASSPAGTGAYEQYF	TGCGCCAGCAGCCCGGCCGGGACAGGGGCCTACGAGCAGTACTTC
TRBV30	NA	13	once	TRBJ1-3	CACPGYPGNTIYF	TGTGCCTGTCCAGGGTACCCTGGAAACACCATATATTTT
TRBV18	TRBD1	17	NA	TRBJ2-5	CASSPTQGALTQETQYF	TGTGCCAGCTCACCAACCCAGGGGGCTTTGACCCAAGAGACCCAGTACTTC
TRBV28	NA	11	NA	TRBJ1-1	CASSLTPRAFF	TGTGCCAGCAGTTTAACCCCCCGGGCTTTCTTT
TRBV29-1	NA	18	once	TRBJ1-6	CSVDPTRFRALYNSPLHF	TGCAGCGTTGACCCTACTAGGTTTCGCGCCCTTTATAATTCACCCCTCCACTTT
TRBV14	NA	14	once	TRBJ2-5	CASSPRRGGETQYF	TGTGCCAGCAGCCCTCGGAGGGGAGGAGAGACCCAGTACTTC
TRBV15	TRBD1	18	NA	TRBJ2-7	CATSRDRGGQGSSYEQYF	TGTGCCACCAGCAGAGATAGAGGGGGACAGGGAAGCTCCTACGAGCAGTACTTC
TRBV11-3	TRBD1	15	NA	TRBJ2-6	CASSPGGLGANVLTF	TGTGCCAGCAGCCCAGGGGGATTAGGGGCCAACGTCCTGACTTTC
TRBV5-1	TRBD2	15	few	TRBJ2-7	CASSFGGESSYEQYF	TGCGCCAGCAGCTTCGGGGGGGAAAGCTCCTACGAGCAGTACTTC
TRBV5-5	TRBD2	17	NA	TRBJ2-1	CASSGTSGSSSYNEQFF	TGTGCCAGCAGCGGGACTAGCGGGTCGAGCTCCTACAATGAGCAGTTCTTC
TRBV5-1	NA	14	NA	TRBJ2-7	CASSFYRESNEQYF	TGCGCCAGCAGCTTCTACAGGGAATCAAACGAGCAGTACTTC
TRBV7-3	NA	14	NA	TRBJ2-1	CASSLQGSYNEQFF	TGTGCCAGCAGTTTACAGGGATCCTACAATGAGCAGTTCTTC
TRBV5-1	NA	15	few	TRBJ1-3	CASSGSGHSGNTIYF	TGCGCCAGCAGCGGCAGCGGGCACTCTGGAAACACCATATATTTT
TRBV28	NA	12	NA	TRBJ2-1	CASSPRTRKQFF	TGTGCCAGCAGCCCCCGAACTAGGAAGCAGTTCTTC
TRBV27	NA	14	NA	TRBJ2-5	CASSLSYPQETQYF	TGTGCCAGCAGTTTATCGTATCCCCAAGAGACCCAGTACTTC
TRBV7-9	NA	13	NA	TRBJ1-4	CASSLGRPGELFF	TGTGCCAGCAGCTTAGGTCGACCAGGTGAACTGTTTTTT
TRBV27	NA	18	NA	TRBJ2-1	CASSLLWSGDTGRGEQFF	TGTGCCAGCAGTTTATTATGGTCAGGAGACACGGGCCGCGGGGAGCAGTTCTTC
TRBV5-1	TRBD1	14	few	TRBJ2-5	CASSWGTGQETQYF	TGCGCCAGCAGCTGGGGGACAGGTCAAGAGACCCAGTACTTC
TRBV5-8	NA	12	few	TRBJ1-5	CASSRLNQPQHF	TGTGCCAGCAGCCGACTCAATCAGCCCCAGCATTTT
TRBV11-2	NA	17	NA	TRBJ1-6	CASSPTGLKSYNSPLHF	TGTGCCAGCAGTCCAACAGGTCTGAAATCCTATAATTCACCCCTCCACTTT
TRBV4-3	TRBD1	15	NA	TRBJ2-7	CASSQEWGQPYEQYF	TGCGCCAGCAGCCAAGAGTGGGGACAGCCCTACGAGCAGTACTTC
TRBV18	NA	14	NA	TRBJ1-5	CASSPAVSNQPQHF	TGTGCCAGCTCACCGGCAGTCAGCAATCAGCCCCAGCATTTT
TRBV7-2	TRBD1	13	NA	TRBJ2-7	CASSQGQPPTQYF	TGTGCCAGCAGCCAGGGACAGCCTCCCACCCAGTACTTC
TRBV14	TRBD1	14	NA	TRBJ2-7	CASSRGQVSYEQYF	TGTGCCAGCAGCCGAGGACAGGTTTCCTACGAGCAGTACTTC
TRBV5-4	NA	15	NA	TRBJ2-7	CASSQSRGLHYEQYF	TGTGCCAGCAGCCAATCCCGGGGGTTACACTACGAGCAGTACTTC
TRBV5-1	TRBD1	14	NA	TRBJ2-4	CASSRTGGIDIQYF	TGCGCCAGCAGCCGGACAGGGGGCATAGACATTCAGTACTTC
TRBV7-2	NA	13	NA	TRBJ2-1	CASSSPALAEQFF	TGTGCCAGCAGCTCACCCGCTTTAGCTGAGCAGTTCTTC
TRBV6-5	NA	14	NA	TRBJ2-7	CASRVPGTSYEQYF	TGTGCCAGCAGAGTTCCCGGGACATCCTACGAGCAGTACTTC
TRBV6-6	NA	12	few	TRBJ1-1	CASRTRADEAFF	TGTGCCAGCAGGACCAGGGCGGATGAAGCTTTCTTT
TRBV5-6	NA	16	NA	TRBJ2-3	CASSLGPGDPTDTQYF	TGTGCCAGCAGCTTGGGCCCGGGAGATCCCACAGATACGCAGTATTTT
TRBV7-9	TRBD1	16	NA	TRBJ1-4	CSSSPGQGWTSEKLFF	TGTTCCAGCAGCCCCGGACAGGGGTGGACCTCTGAAAAACTGTTTTTT
TRBV6-5	NA	14	NA	TRBJ1-5	CASRATGQGQPQHF	TGTGCCAGCAGGGCAACAGGGCAAGGGCAGCCCCAGCATTTT
TRBV7-2	NA	16	NA	TRBJ1-4	CASSLLTVGGNEKLFF	TGTGCCAGCAGCTTATTGACCGTGGGGGGGAATGAAAAACTGTTTTTT
TRBV10-3	NA	14	few	TRBJ1-2	CAISDDRWNYGYTF	TGTGCCATCAGTGACGACAGGTGGAACTATGGCTACACCTTC
TRBV2	NA	15	NA	TRBJ1-4	CASSDPGMANEKLFF	TGTGCCAGCAGTGACCCGGGGATGGCTAATGAAAAACTGTTTTTT
TRBV6-5	TRBD2	16	NA	TRBJ2-7	CASSYSPWRGFYEQYF	TGTGCCAGCAGTTACTCTCCTTGGCGGGGGTTCTACGAGCAGTACTTC
TRBV21-1	NA	13	NA	TRBJ1-1	CASTLDRGTEAFF	TGTGCCAGCACCCTCGACAGGGGAACTGAAGCTTTCTTT